The clone carrying this T cell receptor (beta chain) was observed a handful of times. TCR beta CDR3 regions were amplified from RNA. Primed by the HTBI set, a first-round RT-PCR was run on the TCR CDR3. In TCRdb, the multiplex PCR reads were re-called with MiXCR into one record per CDR3 protein. The sample has about 620,000 distinct CDR3 sequences; under 20% are singletons. This specimen comes from a study of T cells in Graves' hyperthyroidism and ophthalmopathy. From germline, CDR1 is MGHRA and CDR2 YSYEKL. J lost 2 bases, V lost 4 bases, and 7 bases had no gene match. CDR3 length equals 15 residues. The receptor comes from a young woman with Graves' hyperthyroidism. The chain carries TRBV4-1 and TRBJ2-7; 8 nucleotides agree with TRBD1. The sample was blood. The CDR3 region is CASSPSPGQAYEQYF. The DNA for the CDR3 is TGCGCCAGCAGCCCATCTCCGGGACAGGCCTACGAGCAGTACTTC.